This T cell receptor beta chain was sequenced in a study of T cell responses to AZD1222 COVID-19 vaccine. Across the whole study: Combined were second doses at about 4 or about 12 weeks.

This clone has a single count. Assay used: immunoSEQ multiplex PCR; TCRdb lists only in-frame clones, some missing. This sample carries tens of thousands of clones, roughly 84% of them seen once, and the ten largest clones take approximately 25%. The CDR3 is 14 amino acids. Trimming left V 2 bases short and J 3 bases short, with 9 bases between. Germline V lookup: CDR1 LGHDT, CDR2 YNNKEL (reference sequence). This specimen was peripheral blood, taken on day 0 of AZD1222 vaccination. The rearrangement joins TRBV3-1 (or the pseudogene TRBV3-2) to TRBJ2-3; D uncertain. The TCR comes from an adult in good health. CDR3 loop: CASSQRLATDTQYF. The CDR3 nucleotides read TGTGCCAGCAGCCAACGGCTCGCTACAGATACGCAGTATTTT.